A single TCR beta chain is shown here with its context. The sample belongs to a study of shared clonotypes between healthy human individuals. Profiling relied on immunoSEQ multiplex PCR, and the TCRdb table lists in-frame clones only, not all of them. The sample holds approximately 320,000 clones, less than 85% seen once. From germline, CDR1 is MNHGY and CDR2 SVAAGI. Trimming pared 3 bases from V and 1 base from J, leaving 6 bases between. The CDR3 length is 13 residues. The rearrangement uses TRBV6-9 and TRBJ1-2; a weak D match, TRBD1 (5 bases). The sequenced sample consisted of memory CD4+ T cells sorted from blood. Subset meaning: CD45RA-negative fraction. This TCR came from a man aged 25-40 years in good health. The CDR3, as DNA: TGTGCCAGCAGTTACAGGGATAACTATGGCTACACCTTC. Its protein is CASSYRDNYGYTF.